What follows are 24 T cell receptor beta chains derived from one specimen sequenced in a study of T cell repertoires in cytomegalovirus infection. TCRdb independently ran MiXCR on the reads; one entry per CDR3 protein. The data contain 150,000 to 200,000 distinct CDR3 sequences, approximately 28% of them singletons. Sequenced sample: PBMCs. Receptors were obtained from a human donor in good health (CMV status not recorded). Some clones in this sample may be carry-over from other donors' samples.

This clonotype was picked up a small number of times. DNA of the CDR3: TGTGCCAGCAGCCAACCGCCGGGAACAGATACGCAGTATTTT. Translated, it gives CASSQPPGTDTQYF. This chain joins TRBV7-2 and TRBJ2-3, with a possible D match to TRBD2 (5 bases). This CDR3 is 14 amino acids long. V lost 5 bases and J lost 3, with 12 bases in between. The germline V gene has CDR1 SGHTA and CDR2 FQGNSA. The whole variable domain, remainder taken from reference TRBV7-2 and TRBJ2-3, is GAGVSQSPSNKVTEKGKDVELRCDPISGHTALYWYRQSLGQGLEFLIYFQGNSAPDKSGLPSDRFSAERTGGSVSTLTIQRTQQEDSAVYLCASSQPPGTDTQYFGPGTRLTVL.

Only a few counts were recorded for this clonotype. The rearrangement links TRBV7-8 to TRBJ1-1, with 7 bases fitting TRBD1. The V segment lost 4 bases and the J segment 2 bases; nucleotides outside the gene matches: 4. CDR1 is SGHVS and CDR2 is FQNEAQ in the germline V gene. The CDR3 loop spans 14 amino acids. The CDR3 reads CASSSQGGNTEAFF. The CDR3 coding sequence is TGTGCCAGCAGCTCCCAGGGGGGCAACACTGAAGCTTTCTTT. The variable domain in full, completed from reference TRBV7-8 and TRBJ1-1, reads GAGVSQSPRYKVAKRGQDVALRCDPISGHVSLFWYQQALGQGPEFLTYFQNEAQLDKSGLPSDRFFAERPEGSVSTLKIQRTQQEDSAVYLCASSSQGGNTEAFFGQGTRLTVV.

This clonotype has at least ten counts. V and J are TRBV7-2 and TRBJ1-2; D may be TRBD1 (5 bases). V shed 4 bases and J shed 6 bases, with 12 bases lying between them. Germline CDR1 SGHTA, CDR2 FQGNSA. This CDR3 region has 13 residues. CDR3 in DNA: TGTGCCAGCAGCTCAGGTGGGGGAGATGGCTACACCTTC. Protein: CASSSGGGDGYTF.

This clonotype was picked up a small number of times. The V gene is TRBV7-8, the J gene TRBJ2-1; D is perhaps TRBD1 (6 bases). Trimming shortened V by 5 bases and J by 4 bases, and 15 bases separated the two germline ends. The length of the CDR3 is 15 residues. Germline-derived CDR1 and CDR2 are SGHVS and FQNEAQ. CDR3: CASSPSRGSYNEQFF. The CDR3 nucleotides read TGTGCCAGCAGCCCAAGCAGGGGCTCTTACAATGAGCAGTTCTTC.

In this sample, this clonotype turned up a few times. The chain employs TRBV7-2 and TRBJ2-3; weak D call: TRBD2 (7 bases). This CDR3 comprises 15 residues. Trimming stripped 2 bases from V and 1 base from J, with 10 bases between. The V gene's germline CDR1 is SGHTA and CDR2 FQGNSA. The CDR3 nucleotides read TGTGCCAGCAGCTTAACGGGGGGCCGCACAGATACGCAGTATTTT. Its translation is CASSLTGGRTDTQYF.

The rearrangement uses TRBV12-3 or TRBV12-4 and TRBJ1-1; D is undetermined. The CDR3 has 11 amino acids. The ends were cut back, 6 bases at V and 1 base at J, with 3 bases in the middle. CDR3 protein: CASSENTEAFF. In nucleotides, the CDR3 is TGTGCCAGCAGCGAGAACACTGAAGCTTTCTTT.

This chain joins TRBV11-1 and TRBJ2-3; 14 nucleotides align to TRBD2. Trimming took 5 bases from V and 5 from J; bases not matched to a gene: 6. Per the germline V gene, CDR1 is SGHAT and CDR2 is FQDESV (reference sequence). The CDR3 has 16 amino acids. CDR3 sequence: CASSPGLAGGLDTQYF. In DNA, the CDR3 is TGTGCCAGCAGCCCCGGACTAGCGGGGGGCCTAGATACGCAGTATTTT.

This clonotype was counted many times. The chain couples TRBV7-2 to TRBJ1-6; the D is unclear. The CDR3 extends over 20 amino acids. Trimming shortened V by 1 base and J by 6 bases, and 25 bases separated the two germline ends. Germline values: CDR1 SGHTA, CDR2 FQGNSA. The CDR3, as DNA: TGTGCCAGCAGCTTAGTTTTAGCCCCCGCGCCCTTCTCGACTAATTCACCCCTCCACTTT. Its protein product is CASSLVLAPAPFSTNSPLHF.

The genes are TRBV7-3 and TRBJ2-5; D ambiguous. V was clipped by 1 base and J by 7 bases, with 10 bases between them. The CDR3 sequence is 13 residues long. The germline V gene encodes CDR1 SGHTA and CDR2 FQGTGA. CDR3 nucleotide sequence: TGTGCCAGCAGCTTAAGCGGTTCAGGGACCCAGTACTTC. Translation gives CASSLSGSGTQYF.

V gene TRBV18 combines with J gene TRBJ2-6, with D maybe TRBD1 (5 bases). CDR3 length equals 14 residues. Germline V CDR1 and CDR2: KGHSH, LQKENI. V gave up 9 bases and J gave up 4 bases, with 13 bases separating them. The CDR3 protein is CASSQGSGANVLTF. The CDR3 DNA reads as TGTGCCAGTTCGCAGGGATCCGGGGCCAACGTCCTGACTTTC.

The genes are TRBV7-2 and TRBJ2-2; 11 bases agree with TRBD2. The trim removed 5 bases at V and 7 bases at J, leaving 6 bases unmatched. Germline CDR1 SGHTA, CDR2 FQGNSA. CDR3 length: 15 amino acids. The CDR3 is CASSSSGGAFGELFF. The CDR3 DNA sequence: TGTGCCAGCAGCAGTAGCGGGGGGGCCTTCGGGGAGCTGTTTTTT. Based on the CDR3 plus reference TRBV7-2 and TRBJ2-2, the full variable domain is GAGVSQSPSNKVTEKGKDVELRCDPISGHTALYWYRQSLGQGLEFLIYFQGNSAPDKSGLPSDRFSAERTGGSVSTLTIQRTQQEDSAVYLCASSSSGGAFGELFFGEGSRLTVL.

This chain connects TRBV7-8 to TRBJ2-7; D is perhaps TRBD1 (5 bases). This CDR3 contains 14 residues. Between the trimmed V and J ends, which lost 5 bases and 1 base, there was a span of 12 bases. CDR1 is SGHVS, CDR2 FQNEAQ, per germline. For the CDR3, the DNA is TGTGCCAGCAGCGTTTCAGACAGTTCCTACGAGCAGTACTTC. It specifies CASSVSDSSYEQYF.

V and J are TRBV24-1 and TRBJ1-3; no reliable D call. CDR1 is KGHDR, CDR2 SFDVKD, per germline. The CDR3 consists of 18 residues. Between the trimmed V and J ends, which lost 5 bases and 0 bases, there was a span of 19 bases. CDR3 sequence reads: CATSAVRAKGLSGNTIYF. In DNA, the CDR3 is TGTGCCACCAGTGCGGTAAGGGCCAAAGGGCTCTCTGGAAACACCATATATTTT.

V gene TRBV20-1 combines with J gene TRBJ1-2; possible D gene TRBD1, 6 bases. The V gene lost 6 bases and the J gene lost 5 bases, with 13 bases spanning the gap. The CDR3 extends over 12 amino acids. The germline V gene encodes CDR1 DFQATT and CDR2 SNEGSKA (reference sequence). The CDR3 bases are TGCAGTGCCCTGCAGGGGACTTATGGCTACACCTTC. It specifies CSALQGTYGYTF.

The CDR3 here is CASSLVAGATDTQYF. CDR3 bases: TGTGCCAGCAGCTTAGTCGCGGGGGCCACAGATACGCAGTATTTT. The V gene is TRBV11-3, the J gene TRBJ2-3; possible D gene TRBD2, 7 bases. V gave up 1 base and J gave up 2 bases, with 10 bases separating them. This CDR3 is built from 15 residues. The germline V gene has CDR1 SGHNT and CDR2 YENEEA.

The rearrangement links TRBV25-1 to TRBJ1-2; possibly TRBD1 for D (5 bases). The CDR3 loop spans 16 amino acids. The V and J ends lost 1 base and 4 bases respectively, with 16 bases between them. Germline assignment: CDR1 MGHDK and CDR2 SYGVNS. CDR3 region: CASSESGGIGGYGYTF. CDR3 nucleotides: TGTGCCAGCAGTGAATCCGGGGGGATTGGAGGCTATGGCTACACCTTC.

This clonotype came up a few times. V usage is TRBV6-5 and J usage is TRBJ2-2; D not certain. Trimming took off 5 bases at V and 1 base at J, with 8 bases between the two ends. The germline gives CDR1 MNHEY, CDR2 SVGAGI. The CDR3 totals 14 residues. The CDR3 coding sequence is TGTGCCAGCAGTCCAGACGTGAACACCGGGGAGCTGTTTTTT. It is translated as CASSPDVNTGELFF.

The chain joins TRBV20-1 to TRBJ1-5; a weak D match, TRBD1 (5 bases). The germline V gene has CDR1 DFQATT and CDR2 SNEGSKA (reference sequence). V was clipped by 0 bases and J by 11 bases, with 11 bases between them. The CDR3 totals 12 residues. The CDR3: CSARDPGNSQHF. CDR3 sequence (DNA): TGCAGTGCTAGAGATCCAGGGAACTCCCAGCATTTT.

This clonotype was picked up a small number of times. The J gene is TRBJ1-4, the V gene TRBV14; D might be TRBD1 (6 bases). From germline, CDR1 is SGHDN and CDR2 FVKESK. The CDR3 loop spans 16 amino acids. Trimming removed 4 bases at V and 0 bases at J, with 12 bases between. The CDR3 nucleotides read TGTGCCAGCAGCCGCAGGGGAGTTGCAACTAATGAAAAACTGTTTTTT. It is translated as CASSRRGVATNEKLFF.

The chain employs TRBV5-6 and TRBJ2-1, with 9 bases aligning to TRBD1. This CDR3 has 19 amino acids. Trimming at V came to 2 bases and at J to 0 bases, leaving 12 bases not matched to a gene. Looked up from germline, CDR1 is SGHDT and CDR2 is YYEEEE. The CDR3 loop is CASSFSPGQGSPSYNEQFF. The CDR3 coding sequence is TGTGCCAGCAGCTTTTCTCCGGGACAGGGATCCCCCTCCTACAATGAGCAGTTCTTC.

This clonotype was observed at least ten times. The chain has TRBV7-2 and TRBJ2-3, with 9 bases aligning to TRBD1. Germline V gene lookup returns CDR1 SGHTA and CDR2 FQGNSA. The CDR3 consists of 16 residues. V gave up 5 bases and J gave up 4 bases; unmatched junction bases: 10. In nucleotides, the CDR3 is TGTGCCAGCAGCGGAACAGGGGGCGTATACTCAGATACGCAGTATTTT. Translating gives CASSGTGGVYSDTQYF.

This clonotype appeared a few times. The V and J genes are TRBV29-1 and TRBJ1-1; D gene unclear. The V end lost 2 bases, the J end lost 2 bases, and 9 bases lay between the germline ends. Germline V CDR1 and CDR2: SQVTM, ANQGSEA. This CDR3 has 13 amino acids. CDR3 amino acids: CSVEKFLNTEAFF. CDR3 nucleotides: TGCAGCGTTGAAAAATTCCTAAACACTGAAGCTTTCTTT.

In its sample, this clonotype was seen a few times. The V call is TRBV9, the J call TRBJ2-3; 8 bases map to TRBD1. The V gene's germline CDR1 is SGDLS and CDR2 YYNGEE. The CDR3 has 16 amino acids. Losses at the gene ends were 5 bases for V and 0 bases for J; bases not matched to a gene: 8. CDR3 sequence (DNA): TGTGCCAGCAGTTCCTCCGGGACAGGAAGCACAGATACGCAGTATTTT. Its protein is CASSSSGTGSTDTQYF.

The chain is built from TRBV5-1 and TRBJ1-6; D not resolved. V was shortened by 0 bases and J by 8 bases, with 6 bases between the two germline ends. This CDR3 has 13 residues. CDR1 SGHRS and CDR2 YFSETQ come from the germline V gene. The CDR3, as DNA: TGCGCCAGCAGCTTGGAAGCGGATTCACCCCTCCACTTT. Amino acid sequence: CASSLEADSPLHF.